This TCR beta chain stems from a study of blood T cell repertoires in COVID-19. Study at large: The United States, Italy and Spain supplied acute and convalescent COVID-19 samples. From T cells, B-cell-depleted T cells, or PBMCs came the material, which was cDNA or gDNA.

Using immunoSEQ multiplex PCR, the repertoire was profiled, and TCRdb retains in-frame clones only, with some absent. The sample lists 300,000 to 450,000 clones, about 89% occurring once. Followed over time, Seattle patients had been enrolled while infection was active. From germline, CDR1 is SGHNT and CDR2 YENEEA. After removal of 5 bases from V and 1 base from J, the junction contained 7 bases not matched to a gene. CDR3 size: 15 residues. The clonotype was recovered from a woman in her 30s with COVID-19, enrolled during active disease. Specimen: peripheral blood. This chain links TRBV11-3 with TRBJ1-1, with TRBD1 matching over 7 bases. CDR3 coding DNA: TGTGCCAGCAGCCTGGGACAGTCCAGGAACACTGAAGCTTTCTTT. It encodes CASSLGQSRNTEAFF. Full variable domain (outside the CDR3, taken from reference TRBV11-3 and TRBJ1-1): EAGVVQSPRYKIIEKKQPVAFWCNPISGHNTLYWYLQNLGQGPELLIRYENEEAVDDSQLPKDRFSAERLKGVDSTLKIQPAELGDSAVYLCASSLGQSRNTEAFFGQGTRLTVV.